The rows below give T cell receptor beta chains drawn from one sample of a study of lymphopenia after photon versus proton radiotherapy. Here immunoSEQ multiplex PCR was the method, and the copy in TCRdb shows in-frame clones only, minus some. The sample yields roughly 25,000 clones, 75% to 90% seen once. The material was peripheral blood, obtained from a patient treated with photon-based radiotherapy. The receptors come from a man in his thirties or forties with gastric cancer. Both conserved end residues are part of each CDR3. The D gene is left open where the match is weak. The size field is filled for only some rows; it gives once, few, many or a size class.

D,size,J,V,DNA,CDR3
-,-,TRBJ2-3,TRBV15,TGTGCCACCAGCAGAGATCTGGTGGGGGGGCAAGATACGCAGTATTTT,CATSRDLVGGQDTQYF
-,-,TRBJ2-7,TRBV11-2,TGTGCCAGCAGCACCCTCGCCGACGAGCAGTACTTC,CASSTLADEQYF
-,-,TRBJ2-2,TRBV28,TGTGCCAGCAGTGGGCCCGGGACTGAGAACACCGGGGAGCTGTTTTTT,CASSGPGTENTGELFF
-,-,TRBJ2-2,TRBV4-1,TGCGCCAGCAGCCAGAGAGACTACACCGGGGAGCTGTTTTTT,CASSQRDYTGELFF
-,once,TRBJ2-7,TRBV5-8,TGTGCCAGCAGCTTGGAGTCTGAGCAGTACTTC,CASSLESEQYF
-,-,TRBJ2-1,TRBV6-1,TGTGCCAGCAGTGAATGGGCTGGGCTAGATGAGCAGTTCTTC,CASSEWAGLDEQFF
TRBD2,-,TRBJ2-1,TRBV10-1,TGCGCCAGCAGTTCTAGCGGGCCCAGCTCCTACAATGAGCAGTTCTTC,CASSSSGPSSYNEQFF
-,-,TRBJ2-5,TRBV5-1,TGCGCCAGCAGCTTGGGGGCAGGGCTCCAAGAGACCCAGTACTTC,CASSLGAGLQETQYF
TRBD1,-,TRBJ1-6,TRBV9,TGTGCCAGCAGCGCGTTAGCGGGACAGCTTAATTCACCCCTCCACTTT,CASSALAGQLNSPLHF
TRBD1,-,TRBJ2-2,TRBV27,TGTGCCAGCAGTTTTCTTGGGTCGGGCCAGGGGGCAATCGGGGAGCTGTTTTTT,CASSFLGSGQGAIGELFF
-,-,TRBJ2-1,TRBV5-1,TGCGCCAGCAGCTTGCGGGCCAGCTCCTACAATGAGCAGTTCTTC,CASSLRASSYNEQFF
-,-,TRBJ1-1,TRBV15,TGTGCCACCAGCAGAGAGCCGAACACTGAAGCTTTCTTT,CATSREPNTEAFF
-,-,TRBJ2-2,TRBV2,TGTGCCAGCAGTGACGGGACGGCGACATCGAACACCGGGGAGCTGTTTTTT,CASSDGTATSNTGELFF
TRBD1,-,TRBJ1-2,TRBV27,TGTGCCAGCAGCTCCCGGGACAGCTATGGCTACACCTTC,CASSSRDSYGYTF
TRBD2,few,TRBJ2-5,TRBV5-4,TGTGCCAGCAGCGTTCAAGCGGGACAAGAGACCCAGTACTTC,CASSVQAGQETQYF
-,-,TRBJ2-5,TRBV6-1,TGTGCCAGCAGTGACGCAGGGGAGGGGGAGACCCAGTACTTC,CASSDAGEGETQYF
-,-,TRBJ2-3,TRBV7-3,TGTGCCAGCAGCTTAGACGGTTCTAGCACAGATACGCAGTATTTT,CASSLDGSSTDTQYF
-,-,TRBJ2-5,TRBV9,TGTGCCAGCAGCGTAGCGGGGGAGAACGGAGAGACCCAGTACTTC,CASSVAGENGETQYF
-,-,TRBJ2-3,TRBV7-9,TGTGCCAGCAGCTTAGCCTCAGATACGCAGTATTTT,CASSLASDTQYF
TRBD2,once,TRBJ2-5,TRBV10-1,TGCGCCAGCAGTGAGTCGGGACTAGCGGGAGTGGAGACCCAGTACTTC,CASSESGLAGVETQYF
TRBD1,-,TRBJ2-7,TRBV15,TGTGCCACCTGGGGATCCGGGACAGGTACCTACGAGCAGTACTTC,CATWGSGTGTYEQYF
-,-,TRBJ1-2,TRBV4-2,TGTGCCAGCAGCCAAGACAGGGACTATGGCTACACCTTC,CASSQDRDYGYTF
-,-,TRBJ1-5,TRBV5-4,TGTGCCAGCAGCTTGAAAACAGGGAACCAGCCCCAGCATTTT,CASSLKTGNQPQHF
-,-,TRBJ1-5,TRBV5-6,TGTGCCAGCAGCCACTTAAGGGACATCAATCAGCCCCAGCATTTT,CASSHLRDINQPQHF